The 31 T cell receptor beta chains below come from one sample, sequenced in a study of T cells in Graves' hyperthyroidism and ophthalmopathy. It was RNA transcripts that yielded the amplified TCR beta CDR3 regions. Primed by the HTBI set, a first-round RT-PCR was run on the TCR CDR3. MiXCR, applied by TCRdb to the multiplex PCR reads, yields one record per CDR3 protein. The sample has fewer than 400,000 distinct CDR3 sequences, around 15% seen once. The sample taken for sequencing was blood. All receptors derive from a man between 45 and 60 years old with Graves' ophthalmopathy.

This clonotype showed up just a few times. V is TRBV11-1 and J is TRBJ1-6; D might be TRBD1 (5 bases). This CDR3 has 16 residues. Trimming removed 5 bases at V and 5 bases at J, with 16 bases between. Germline-derived CDR1 and CDR2 are SGHAT and FQDESV (reference sequence). The CDR3 protein is CASSPIQDFDNSPLHF. The CDR3 bases are TGTGCCAGCAGCCCTATACAGGATTTTGATAATTCACCCCTCCACTTT.

This clonotype was recorded many times. The rearrangement links TRBV19 to TRBJ2-1; possible D gene TRBD2, 6 bases. CDR1 is LNHDA and CDR2 is SQIVND in the germline V gene (reference sequence). The V gene lost 1 base and the J gene lost 4 bases, with 11 bases spanning the gap. The CDR3 consists of 15 residues. The CDR3 DNA is TGTGCCAGTAGTATAGCGGGAGAGGCGTACAATGAGCAGTTCTTC. Encoded protein: CASSIAGEAYNEQFF.

In its sample, this clonotype was seen many times. The CDR3 is CASSLGAGVGANVLTF. The CDR3 nucleotides are TGCGCCAGCAGCTTGGGAGCTGGGGTCGGGGCCAACGTCCTGACTTTC. The V call is TRBV5-1, the J call TRBJ2-6; unclear D gene. The V end was cut by 0 bases, the J end by 4 bases, with 11 bases between. The CDR3 is 16 amino acids. Germline V gene sequence: CDR1 SGHRS, CDR2 YFSETQ.

This clonotype appeared many times. The chain has TRBV27 and TRBJ2-5; tentatively, D is TRBD1 (5 bases). The CDR3 has 14 amino acids. CDR1 is MNHEY and CDR2 is SMNVEV in the germline V gene (reference sequence). Trimming took off 5 bases at V and 4 bases at J, with 14 bases between the two ends. The CDR3 is CASSPARRGETQYF. The CDR3 DNA reads as TGTGCCAGCAGTCCAGCAAGAAGGGGAGAGACCCAGTACTTC.

The table lists this clonotype with many counts. This sequence joins TRBV2 and TRBJ1-1; D is unclear. Trimming stripped 7 bases from V and 6 bases from J, with 21 bases between. The germline V gene has CDR1 SNHLY and CDR2 FYNNEI. CDR3 length equals 15 residues. Here the CDR3 reads CASTLEDGGMAEAFF. Written as DNA, the CDR3 is TGTGCCAGCACCCTAGAGGACGGAGGGATGGCTGAAGCTTTCTTT. The complete variable domain, with remaining parts taken from reference TRBV2 and TRBJ1-1, reads EPEVTQTPSHQVTQMGQEVILRCVPISNHLYFYWYRQILGQKVEFLVSFYNNEISEKSEIFDDQFSVERPDGSNFTLKIRSTKLEDSAMYFCASTLEDGGMAEAFFGQGTRLTVV.

This sequence joins TRBV14 and TRBJ1-3; D is uncertain. This CDR3 is built from 11 residues. V dropped 5 bases and J dropped 3 bases, with 2 bases sitting between them. Per the germline V gene, CDR1 is SGHDN and CDR2 is FVKESK. The CDR3 bases are TGTGCCAGCAGCTATGGAAACACCATATATTTT. Its translation is CASSYGNTIYF. Full variable domain (missing parts from reference TRBV14 and TRBJ1-3): EAGVTQFPSHSVIEKGQTVTLRCDPISGHDNLYWYRRVMGKEIKFLLHFVKESKQDESGMPNNRFLAERTGGTYSTLKVQPAELEDSGVYFCASSYGNTIYFGEGSWLTVV.

The sample holds many counts of this clonotype. J is TRBJ2-5 and V is TRBV10-1, with 9 nucleotides matching TRBD1. CDR3 length: 14 residues. CDR1 is WNHNN and CDR2 is SYGVQD in the germline V gene (reference sequence). The V segment lost 5 bases and the J segment 5 bases; nucleotides outside the gene matches: 6. DNA for the CDR3: TGCGCCAGCAGTCCGACAGGGGGTATGGAGACCCAGTACTTC. Its protein product is CASSPTGGMETQYF.

This clonotype has more than one count but fewer than ten. This rearrangement joins TRBV9 to TRBJ1-3; the D gene is possibly TRBD1 (6 bases). V lost 4 bases to trimming and J lost 1 base, with 18 bases between them. The CDR3 extends over 17 amino acids. CDR1 and CDR2 (germline): SGDLS, YYNGEE. The CDR3 is CASSPSQEQGSGNTIYF. Written as DNA, the CDR3 is TGTGCCAGCAGCCCCTCCCAGGAACAGGGATCTGGAAACACCATATATTTT.

This chain connects TRBV20-1 to TRBJ2-7; 10 bases are a match to TRBD1. J was trimmed by 2 bases and V by 3 bases; bases with no gene match: 10. Germline V gene lookup returns CDR1 DFQATT and CDR2 SNEGSKA (reference sequence). The CDR3 has 16 amino acids. The CDR3 loop is CSASGTGETKAYEQYF. CDR3 coding DNA: TGCAGTGCTAGTGGGACAGGGGAAACGAAAGCCTACGAGCAGTACTTC.

At least ten counts were recorded for this clonotype. CDR3 in DNA: TGTGCCAGCAGTACAGGACCCTCCTACGAGCAGTACTTC. Amino acids: CASSTGPSYEQYF. V usage is TRBV12-3 or TRBV12-4 and J usage is TRBJ2-7; a weak D match, TRBD1 (5 bases). V shed 5 bases and J shed 0 bases, with 8 bases lying between them. The CDR3 has 13 amino acids.

CDR3 residues: CATSDRGAGKLYNEQFF. The CDR3 DNA reads as TGTGCCACCAGTGACAGGGGGGCGGGAAAGCTCTACAATGAGCAGTTCTTC. The chain uses TRBV24-1 and TRBJ2-1, with a weak D call TRBD1 (7 bases). Germline CDR1 reads KGHDR; CDR2 reads SFDVKD. V lost 4 bases to trimming and J lost 3 bases, with 18 bases between them. The CDR3 is made up of 17 amino acids.

There are a few counts of this clonotype. The chain carries TRBV7-9 and TRBJ1-2; D is undetermined. CDR1 is SEHNR, CDR2 FQNEAQ, per germline (reference sequence). The V end was cut by 1 base, the J end by 6 bases, with 15 bases between. The CDR3 covers 15 residues. The CDR3 spells CASSLGAGLYDGYTF. The CDR3 DNA follows: TGTGCCAGCAGCTTAGGGGCAGGTCTTTACGATGGCTACACCTTC.

Concerning this clonotype itself: A single base separates this from a much larger clone, so it may be a read error. The final CDR3 position lacks the conserved phenylalanine or tryptophan, pointing to a likely read error. The gene calls are TRBV5-1 and TRBJ1-2, with TRBD1 as a possible D gene (5 bases). Per germline, CDR1 SGHRS and CDR2 YFSETQ. Between the trimmed V and J ends, which lost 4 bases and 5 bases, there was a span of 12 bases. This CDR3 contains 13 residues. The CDR3 bases are TGCGCCAGCAGCCCGGGGGATAGTTATGGCTACACCCTC. Encoded protein: CASSPGDSYGYTL.

A few counts support this clonotype. This sequence joins TRBV27 and TRBJ2-1; weak D call: TRBD2 (5 bases). The V end lost 5 bases, the J end lost 4 bases, and 15 bases lay between the germline ends. In germline, CDR1 is MNHEY, CDR2 SMNVEV (reference sequence). This CDR3 is 15 amino acids long. Here the CDR3 reads CASSPPPLAYNEQFF. The CDR3 coding sequence is TGTGCCAGCAGTCCACCCCCTCTAGCTTACAATGAGCAGTTCTTC.

This clonotype was recorded many times. V and J are TRBV11-2 and TRBJ1-6; D is possibly TRBD1 (6 bases). CDR1 SGHAT and CDR2 FQNNGV come from the germline V gene. This CDR3 comprises 16 residues. The germline V and J ends were trimmed by 7 bases and 9 bases, with 22 bases remaining between them. The CDR3 loop is CASTEEGTWIGSPLHF. The CDR3 DNA follows: TGTGCCAGCACCGAGGAGGGGACATGGATTGGTTCACCCCTCCACTTT.

In its sample, this clonotype was seen a few times. V gene TRBV29-1 combines with J gene TRBJ2-1; a possible D gene is TRBD1 (5 bases). Germline V gene sequence: CDR1 SQVTM, CDR2 ANQGSEA. The CDR3 totals 12 residues. The V and J ends lost 5 bases and 4 bases respectively, with 9 bases between them. In nucleotides, the CDR3 is TGCAGCGTTCCGACAGAATACAATGAGCAGTTCTTC. It yields the protein CSVPTEYNEQFF.

This clonotype was picked up a small number of times. The chain employs TRBV5-1 and TRBJ2-7; 14 bases match TRBD2. The CDR3 contains 19 residues. With 4 bases clipped from V and 7 bases from J, the junction kept 19 bases outside the gene matches. From germline, CDR1 is SGHRS and CDR2 YFSETQ. CDR3 residues: CASSEPGLAGESAGGEQYF. The CDR3 region has the DNA TGCGCCAGCAGCGAGCCGGGACTAGCGGGAGAATCAGCCGGGGGGGAGCAGTACTTC. The whole variable domain, filled in from reference TRBV5-1 and TRBJ2-7, reads KAGVTQTPRYLIKTRGQQVTLSCSPISGHRSVSWYQQTPGQGLQFLFEYFSETQRNKGNFPGRFSGRQFSNSRSEMNVSTLELGDSALYLCASSEPGLAGESAGGEQYFGPGTRLTVT.

The chain combines TRBV7-9 with TRBJ2-2; D not certain. V dropped 4 bases and J dropped 6 bases, with 15 bases sitting between them. The CDR3 covers 15 residues. Germline V gene lookup returns CDR1 SEHNR and CDR2 FQNEAQ (reference sequence). Written as DNA, the CDR3 is TGTGCCAGCAGCTCTCGACCCACGAAACCCGGGGAGCTGTTTTTT. Its protein product is CASSSRPTKPGELFF.

The chain combines TRBV2 with TRBJ1-4; D is ambiguous. The ends were cut back, 3 bases at V and 8 bases at J, with 4 bases in the middle. The CDR3 loop spans 11 amino acids. Per germline, CDR1 SNHLY and CDR2 FYNNEI. CDR3 sequence (DNA): TGTGCCAGCAGTGAGTTAGAAAAACTGTTTTTT. It specifies CASSELEKLFF.

The chain combines TRBV27 with TRBJ2-3, with TRBD1 as a possible D gene (6 bases). The CDR3 extends over 15 amino acids. Germline lookup yields CDR1 MNHEY and CDR2 SMNVEV (reference sequence). Between the trimmed V and J ends, which lost 7 bases and 0 bases, there was a span of 14 bases. CDR3 bases: TGTGCCAGCAAAAGGACAGTCGATAGCACAGATACGCAGTATTTT. Translated: CASKRTVDSTDTQYF.

This clonotype was recorded at least ten times. The J gene is TRBJ2-7, the V gene TRBV29-1; 13 bases fit TRBD2. The CDR3 length is 16 residues. Germline CDR1 is SQVTM and CDR2 is ANQGSEA. The ends lost 6 bases at V and 6 bases at J; junction bases unmatched: 14. CDR3 DNA sequence: TGCAGCGTCGTAGGATTGGGGACTAGCGGGATAGTCGAGCAGTACTTC. It translates to CSVVGLGTSGIVEQYF.

Regarding this clonotype: Possible read error: a much larger clone is one base away. CDR3: CASTAGGSYEQFF. The CDR3 DNA reads TGTGCCAGCACCGCAGGGGGCTCCTACGAGCAGTTCTTC. The V gene is TRBV2, the J gene TRBJ2-7; 8 nucleotides line up with TRBD1. The end of the DNA aligns better with TRBJ2-1, so the J call may be wrong. In germline, CDR1 is SNHLY, CDR2 FYNNEI. CDR3 size: 13 residues.

J is TRBJ2-5 and V is TRBV10-1, with D unresolved. V shed 0 bases and J shed 5 bases, with 10 bases lying between them. The V gene's germline CDR1 is WNHNN and CDR2 SYGVQD (reference sequence). The CDR3 consists of 14 residues. The CDR3 DNA reads TGCGCCAGCAGTGAGTCCCCCATGGGGGAGACCCAGTACTTC. Translated, it gives CASSESPMGETQYF.

This clonotype was seen ten or more times. The gene calls are TRBV2 and TRBJ2-7; 10 bases agree with TRBD2. This CDR3 is built from 14 residues. The V segment lost 4 bases and the J segment 5 bases; nucleotides outside the gene matches: 5. CDR1 is SNHLY, CDR2 FYNNEI, per germline. CDR3 nucleotide sequence: TGTGCCAGCAGTGTACTAGCGGGGTCCAACGAGCAGTACTTC. Translation gives CASSVLAGSNEQYF.

In this sample, this clonotype turned up many times. This sequence joins TRBV2 and TRBJ2-7; tentatively, D is TRBD2 (6 bases). The CDR3 consists of 13 residues. CDR1 is SNHLY, CDR2 FYNNEI, per germline. Trimming cost V 7 bases and J 6 bases, with 16 bases left between them. The CDR3, as DNA: TGTGCCAGCAATGCGGAAGCGGGTGGCGAGCAGTACTTC. Translated: CASNAEAGGEQYF.

For this clonotype: One end of the junction does not line up with germline, which may come from a read error. This chain links TRBV2 with TRBJ2-7, with unresolved D. This CDR3 contains 12 residues. Germline-derived CDR1 and CDR2 are SNHLY and FYNNEI. The CDR3 nucleotides are TGTGCCAGCAGTGAATACACGGCAGGCGCCCGTTTC. It translates to CASSEYTAGARF.

The rearrangement uses TRBV7-6 and TRBJ2-5; 9 bases map to TRBD1. The CDR3 consists of 17 residues. Trimming at V came to 3 bases and at J to 2 bases, leaving 10 bases not matched to a gene. Per germline, CDR1 SGHVS and CDR2 FNYEAQ. Here the CDR3 DNA reads TGTGCCAGCAGCTTGCGGCCAGGGACAGGGAGGCAAGAGACCCAGTACTTC. This codes for CASSLRPGTGRQETQYF.

This clonotype appeared many times. The CDR3: CASGARGADEKLFF. The DNA for the CDR3 is TGTGCCAGCGGGGCTAGAGGGGCGGATGAAAAACTGTTTTTT. The chain has TRBV18 and TRBJ1-4, with TRBD1 as a possible D gene (5 bases). The germline V gene encodes CDR1 KGHSH and CDR2 LQKENI. CDR3 length: 14 residues. The V gene lost 8 bases and the J gene lost 6 bases, with 16 bases spanning the gap.

The rearrangement uses TRBV7-6 and TRBJ2-5; D tentatively fits TRBD1 or TRBD2 (5 bases each). The CDR3 spans 14 residues. V was cut by 5 bases and J by 0 bases, with 10 bases left in between. In germline, CDR1 is SGHVS, CDR2 FNYEAQ. The CDR3 nucleotides read TGTGCCAGCAGCGCAGAGGGGAACCAAGAGACCCAGTACTTC. Encoded protein: CASSAEGNQETQYF.

There are many counts of this clonotype. The gene calls are TRBV11-2 and TRBJ2-3, with 9 positions matching TRBD2. V lost 5 bases and J lost 2; bases outside the gene matches: 5. The CDR3 has 15 amino acids. Per germline, CDR1 SGHAT and CDR2 FQNNGV. CDR3 nucleotides: TGTGCCAGCAGCGTTAGCGGGAGCTCCACAGATACGCAGTATTTT. Protein sequence: CASSVSGSSTDTQYF. Using reference TRBV11-2 and TRBJ2-3 for the parts outside the CDR3, the full variable domain is EAGVAQSPRYKIIEKRQSVAFWCNPISGHATLYWYQQILGQGPKLLIQFQNNGVVDDSQLPKDRFSAERLKGVDSTLKIQPAKLEDSAVYLCASSVSGSSTDTQYFGPGTRLTVL.

Ten or more counts support this clonotype. The chain combines TRBV7-8 with TRBJ1-1; perhaps TRBD1 as D (6 bases). The CDR3 spans 15 residues. The V and J ends lost 2 bases and 1 base respectively, with 11 bases between them. Germline lookup yields CDR1 SGHVS and CDR2 FQNEAQ. CDR3 nucleotide sequence: TGTGCCAGCAGCTTATTTGGGGGCGAGAACACTGAAGCTTTCTTT. Translation gives CASSLFGGENTEAFF. The full variable domain, in which reference TRBV7-8 and TRBJ1-1 provide the parts outside the CDR3, is GAGVSQSPRYKVAKRGQDVALRCDPISGHVSLFWYQQALGQGPEFLTYFQNEAQLDKSGLPSDRFFAERPEGSVSTLKIQRTQQEDSAVYLCASSLFGGENTEAFFGQGTRLTVV.